This T cell receptor beta chain was identified in a study of Tregs in tolerant kidney transplant recipients. Whole-study context: CD4+CD25+CD127- cells came from approximately 3-day belatacept mixed lymphocyte reactions, some with approximately five-day graft donor restimulation. Study-wide results and caveats: Nucleotide sequences could not be compared across some patients' samples due to primer changes. The most relevant donor-specific Treg TCRbeta repertoire apparently came from expansion with activated donor B cells.

To note about this clone: Its antigen is still unknown.

This CDR3 is built from 15 residues. Germline CDR1 reads SGHVS; CDR2 reads FNYEAQ. The germline V and J ends were trimmed by 1 base and 6 bases, with 13 bases remaining between them. TCRdb's table, derived via immunoSEQ multiplex PCR, lists solely in-frame clones and lacks some. The data hold about 11,000 clones, with under 95% observed a single time. The V gene is TRBV7-6, the J gene TRBJ2-1, with unresolved D. The TCR sequence derives from a human patient who received a combined kidney and bone marrow transplant. The sample in question was Tregs from blood cultured with allogeneic cells, obtained before the transplant. The CDR3 loop is CASSLGQRSRNEQFF. The DNA for the CDR3 is TGTGCCAGCAGCTTAGGGCAGAGGTCGCGCAATGAGCAGTTCTTC.